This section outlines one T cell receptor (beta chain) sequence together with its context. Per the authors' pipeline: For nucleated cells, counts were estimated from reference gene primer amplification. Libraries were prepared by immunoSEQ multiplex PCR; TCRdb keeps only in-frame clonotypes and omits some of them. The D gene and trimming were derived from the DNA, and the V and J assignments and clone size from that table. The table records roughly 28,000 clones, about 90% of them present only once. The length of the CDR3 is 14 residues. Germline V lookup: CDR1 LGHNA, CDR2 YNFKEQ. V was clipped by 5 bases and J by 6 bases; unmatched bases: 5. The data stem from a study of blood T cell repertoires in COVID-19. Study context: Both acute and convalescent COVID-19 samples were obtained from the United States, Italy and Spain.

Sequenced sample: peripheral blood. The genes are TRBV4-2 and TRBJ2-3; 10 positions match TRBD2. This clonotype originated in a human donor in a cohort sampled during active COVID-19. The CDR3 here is CASSTPAGGDTQYF. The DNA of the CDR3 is TGTGCCAGCAGCACCCCAGCGGGGGGGGATACGCAGTATTTT.